A selection of T cell receptor beta chains follows, all from one sample in a study of T cells in Graves' hyperthyroidism and ophthalmopathy. Each CDR3 protein gets one entry after TCRdb re-called the multiplex PCR reads with MiXCR. The sample lists hundreds of thousands of distinct CDR3 sequences, approximately 16% seen once, with roughly a fifth in the top ten. The sequenced sample consisted of blood. The source of these receptors is a woman in her sixties or seventies with Graves' ophthalmopathy. Both conserved end residues are part of each CDR3. Each record gives: clone size, V gene, J gene, D gene, CDR3 protein, CDR3 DNA. A D gene is named only where the DNA matches it firmly. Some rows mark clone size as missing; the rest say once, few, many or name a class of expanded clone.

many	TRBV4-1	TRBJ1-6	TRBD1	CASSQVGQGSASPLHF	TGCGCCAGCAGCCAAGTTGGACAGGGTTCCGCTTCACCCCTCCACTTT
few	TRBV24-1	TRBJ2-1	-	CATSGGGEQFF	TGTGCCACCAGTGGAGGGGGTGAGCAGTTCTTC
many	TRBV7-9	TRBJ2-5	TRBD2	CASSLAKRLAGKQETQYF	TGTGCCAGCAGCTTAGCGAAAAGACTAGCGGGAAAGCAAGAGACCCAGTACTTC
many	TRBV10-1	TRBJ1-5	-	CASSESTRGEDQPQHF	TGCGCCAGCAGTGAGTCGACACGGGGCGAGGATCAGCCCCAGCATTTT
once	TRBV25-1	TRBJ2-2	TRBD2	CASSEVGREPTGELFF	TGTGCCAGCAGTGAAGTTGGGCGGGAGCCCACCGGGGAGCTGTTTTTT
many	TRBV18	TRBJ1-4	-	CASSPLGFEKLFF	TGTGCCAGCTCACCGCTGGGATTTGAAAAACTGTTTTTT
-	TRBV5-1	TRBJ2-3	-	CASSSLAGDTQYF	TGCGCCAGCAGCTCCCTCGCCGGAGATACGCAGTATTTT
few	TRBV12-5	TRBJ2-1	TRBD2	CASGLAGGVYEQFF	TGTGCTAGTGGTTTAGCGGGAGGGGTTTATGAGCAGTTCTTC
few	TRBV24-1	TRBJ2-5	-	CATSDPGPPGETQYF	TGTGCCACCAGTGACCCGGGACCGCCAGGAGAGACCCAGTACTTC
few	TRBV4-2	TRBJ2-3	TRBD1	CASSLTGGSTVDTQYF	TGTGCCAGCAGCCTTACAGGGGGTTCGACGGTGGATACGCAGTATTTT
-	TRBV5-6	TRBJ2-1	TRBD2	CASSRLAGGFRSEQFF	TGTGCCAGCAGCAGATTAGCGGGAGGGTTTCGGAGTGAGCAGTTCTTC
few	TRBV19	TRBJ1-1	TRBD1	CASSIPDRGPEAFF	TGTGCCAGTAGTATCCCGGACAGGGGGCCTGAAGCTTTCTTT
few	TRBV19	TRBJ2-1	TRBD2	CASSGEAGSYNEQFF	TGTGCCAGTAGTGGGGAAGCGGGATCCTACAATGAGCAGTTCTTC
many	TRBV2	TRBJ2-7	TRBD1	CASSTPGQGPTYEQYF	TGTGCCAGCAGTACACCGGGACAGGGGCCCACCTACGAGCAGTACTTC